This entry lists 14 T cell receptor beta chains sequenced from one sample in a study of graft-versus-host responses after intestinal transplantation (dated by TCRdb to about 2021). These receptors have no known antigen. To prepare the library, the immunoSEQ multiplex PCR assay was applied. The table was pulled from immuneACCESS by TCRdb, which kept in-frame rearrangements only. Such tables lose some clones; where checked, under half of the loss comes from unresolved V genes, and the rest has no known cause. The sample contains 75,000 to 100,000 clones, roughly 93% of them found a single time. The ten largest clones represent 0.4% to 0.6% of the sample. Taken with the paper, the label for time point translates to: cells obtained before transplantation from donor or recipient. The sample consisted of unstimulated CD8+ T cells sorted from spleen or lymph node cells, taken before intestinal transplant. The source of these receptors is a human donor who received an intestinal transplant.

This clone appeared once. This chain connects TRBV5-1 to TRBJ2-7; 8 bases fit TRBD2. V was pared by 1 base and J by 3 bases, with 6 bases of the junction left unmatched. Per the germline V gene, CDR1 is SGHRS and CDR2 is YFSETQ. CDR3 length equals 15 residues. CDR3 sequence reads: CASSLTSGGGYEQYF. CDR3 nucleotides: TGCGCCAGCAGCTTGACTAGCGGAGGGGGCTACGAGCAGTACTTC.

Concerning this clone itself: This sample includes further DNA sequences coding for the same CDR3. The chain links TRBV4-1 to TRBJ2-1, with a possible D match to TRBD2 (6 bases). There are 12 residues in the CDR3. Germline-derived CDR1 and CDR2 are MGHRA and YSYEKL. V was pared by 3 bases and J by 10 bases, with 10 bases between. The CDR3 DNA reads TGCGCCAGCAGCCAGGAGGGCGGGGAGCAGTTCTTC. Translated, it gives CASSQEGGEQFF.

The CDR3 DNA is TGTGCCAGCAGTGATACTAGCGGAATCACAGATACGCAGTATTTT. This codes for CASSDTSGITDTQYF. This sequence joins TRBV2 and TRBJ2-3, with 8 bases fitting TRBD2. Germline V CDR1 and CDR2: SNHLY, FYNNEI. The CDR3 is 15 residues long. V was clipped by 3 bases and J by 2 bases; unmatched bases: 4.

The rearrangement links TRBV5-1 to TRBJ2-2, with 10 bases matching TRBD2. J gave up 4 bases and V 2 bases, and 11 bases lay outside the gene matches. The germline V gene encodes CDR1 SGHRS and CDR2 YFSETQ. CDR3 length equals 18 residues. The CDR3 protein is CASSFLASGSIGTGELFF. As DNA, the CDR3 is TGCGCCAGCAGCTTTCTTGCTAGCGGGAGTATAGGCACCGGGGAGCTGTTTTTT.

The chain is built from TRBV4-3 and TRBJ2-4; 12 bases line up with TRBD2. CDR1 and CDR2 (germline): LGHNA, YSLEER. V lost 3 bases and J lost 8; bases outside the gene matches: 5. The CDR3 runs to 15 residues. CDR3 amino acids: CASSHASGGAYIQYF. The DNA of the CDR3 is TGCGCCAGCAGCCATGCTAGCGGGGGGGCGTACATTCAGTACTTC.

CDR3 nucleotides: TGTGCCAGCAGCCGAGGGTCAACACCCCTCCACTTT. This encodes CASSRGSTPLHF. The chain has TRBV6-5 and TRBJ1-6; no clear D. Per the germline V gene, CDR1 is MNHEY and CDR2 is SVGAGI. This CDR3 region has 12 residues. The V gene lost 6 bases and the J gene lost 11 bases, with 11 bases spanning the gap.

The CDR3 sequence is CASSLGGVVGFGNTIYF. CDR3 in DNA: TGTGCCAGCAGCTTAGGGGGGGTCGTCGGTTTTGGAAACACCATATATTTT. The rearrangement joins TRBV11-2 to TRBJ1-3; weak D call: TRBD1 (5 bases). V gave up 1 base and J gave up 3 bases, with 16 bases separating them. Germline V lookup: CDR1 SGHAT, CDR2 FQNNGV. This CDR3 region has 17 residues.

V usage is TRBV5-4 and J usage is TRBJ2-7; no firm D call. With 2 bases removed from V and 4 bases from J, the gap between germline ends came to 13 bases. The CDR3 consists of 14 residues. Germline CDR1 is SGHNT and CDR2 is YYREEE (reference sequence). The CDR3 DNA is TGTGCCAGCAGCTTTAACCCAGATGGTTACGAGCAGTACTTC. Translating it yields CASSFNPDGYEQYF.

This clone was detected a few times. CDR3 sequence (DNA): TGTGCCAGCAGCTTCCTGAGCGCACCCCTCCACTTT. This codes for CASSFLSAPLHF. The chain joins TRBV5-8 to TRBJ1-6; no firm D call. Germline CDR1 is SGHTS and CDR2 is YDEGEE. V lost 2 bases to trimming and J lost 11 bases, with 8 bases between them. CDR3 length: 12 residues.

The V call is TRBV13, the J call TRBJ2-5; D possibly corresponds to TRBD1 (8 bases). The end of the DNA is better explained by TRBJ2-7, so the J call may be wrong. Germline V lookup: CDR1 PRHDT, CDR2 FYEKMQ (reference sequence). The CDR3 sequence is 15 residues long. In DNA form, the CDR3 reads TGTGCCAGCAGCCCCCGGGGGGACAGGCTCGGCGAGCAGTACTTC. This translates into CASSPRGDRLGEQYF.

The chain couples TRBV27 to TRBJ1-1; TRBD1 matches at 8 bases. V lost 4 bases and J lost 6; bases outside the gene matches: 7. There are 14 residues in the CDR3. Germline V CDR1 and CDR2: MNHEY, SMNVEV (reference sequence). Here the CDR3 reads CASSWGQEGPEAFF. CDR3 nucleotides: TGTGCCAGCAGTTGGGGACAGGAGGGCCCTGAAGCTTTCTTT.

The CDR3 DNA sequence: TGTGCCAGCAGCCCTACTGGACAGGGCGTACCCTACAATGAGCAGTTCTTC. It specifies CASSPTGQGVPYNEQFF. This sequence joins TRBV7-8 and TRBJ2-1; TRBD1 aligns across 8 bases. This CDR3 region has 17 residues. Trimming cost V 5 bases and J 2 bases; bases outside gene matches: 11. Germline CDR1 is SGHVS and CDR2 is FQNEAQ.

V usage is TRBV4-1 and J usage is TRBJ2-5; 11 nucleotides line up with TRBD2. This CDR3 has 15 amino acids. Unmatched junction bases numbered 3, after V lost 4 bases and J lost 2 bases. From germline, CDR1 is MGHRA and CDR2 YSYEKL. CDR3 loop: CASSLTSGEQETQYF. As DNA, the CDR3 is TGCGCCAGCAGCCTGACTAGCGGGGAACAAGAGACCCAGTACTTC.

The chain employs TRBV19 and TRBJ1-6; D is undetermined. Germline values: CDR1 LNHDA, CDR2 SQIVND (reference sequence). The CDR3 extends over 15 amino acids. Trimming took off 5 bases at V and 0 bases at J, with 8 bases between the two ends. CDR3 amino acids: CASSYGVSYNSPLHF. CDR3 nucleotides: TGTGCCAGTAGTTACGGGGTCTCCTATAATTCACCCCTCCACTTT.